This T cell receptor (beta chain) was profiled in a study of shared clonotypes between healthy human individuals. On the study more broadly: CD4 naive cells filled three plates per donor, CD4 memory three, CD8 naive two and CD8 memory one.

Study-wide results and limits: Shared clonotypes across all four donors exceeded non-shared ones in generation probability.

Template for every sorted-subset replicate PCR totaled approximately 0.2 ug DNA, roughly 30,000 T cell genomes. TCRdb's copy holds only in-frame clones and misses some; the assay was immunoSEQ multiplex PCR. The data hold about 2.1 million clones, with roughly 93% observed a single time. The naive CD8 population came from CD45RO-negative cells selected for CCR7, without terminally differentiated effector memory CD45RA+ cells. All of the donors resided in Nashville, Tennessee, and each was a Caucasian adult. About this clone itself: The target antigen is unknown.

The CDR3 is 12 residues long. V lost 1 base to trimming and J lost 4 bases, with 2 bases between them. The germline V gene encodes CDR1 MNHNY and CDR2 SVGAGI (reference sequence). The source of this sequence is a man aged 18 to 29 in good health. Some clones in this sample may be carry-over from other donors' samples. Sample: naive CD8+ T cells from PBMCs. The chain carries TRBV6-6 and TRBJ1-5; D gene uncertain. CDR3 in amino acids: CASSYWNQPQHF. CDR3 DNA: TGTGCCAGCAGTTACTGGAATCAGCCCCAGCATTTT.